The 10 T cell receptor beta chains listed next were all sequenced from one sample in a study of cytomegalovirus exposure and HLA in healthy donors. PCR employed 60 Vbeta and 13 Jbeta primers. This table comes from immunoSEQ multiplex PCR, and its TCRdb copy is limited to in-frame clones, with some not included. The table lists about 170,000 clones, 76% of them singletons. The sample consisted of PBMCs. All receptors come from a female donor in good health and CMV-seronegative.

The chain joins TRBV6-5 to TRBJ1-1; TRBD1 matches 10 bases. This CDR3 region has 16 residues. V gave up 3 bases and J gave up 1 base; unmatched junction bases: 5. CDR1 and CDR2 (germline): MNHEY, SVGAGI. The CDR3 loop is CASSYGGTGANTEAFF. The CDR3 DNA sequence: TGTGCCAGCAGTTATGGGGGGACAGGGGCGAACACTGAAGCTTTCTTT.

This clone came up a few times. The CDR3: CASGGPYTEAFF. The CDR3 DNA is TGTGCCTCCGGCGGGCCGTACACTGAAGCTTTCTTT. The chain links TRBV7-9 to TRBJ1-1; no clear D gene. CDR3 size: 12 residues. Germline loops: CDR1 SEHNR, CDR2 FQNEAQ (reference sequence). V was shortened by 11 bases and J by 3 bases, with 13 bases between the two germline ends.

The chain has TRBV11-1 and TRBJ1-1; tentatively, D is TRBD1 (6 bases). This CDR3 region has 13 residues. In germline, CDR1 is SGHAT, CDR2 FQDESV (reference sequence). Trimming shortened V by 4 bases and J by 1 base, and 7 bases separated the two germline ends. CDR3 nucleotide sequence: TGTGCCAGCAGCTCGGGACAGAACACTGAAGCTTTCTTT. It specifies CASSSGQNTEAFF. The full variable domain, completed using reference TRBV11-1 and TRBJ1-1, is EAEVAQSPRYKITEKSQAVAFWCDPISGHATLYWYRQILGQGPELLVQFQDESVVDDSQLPKDRFSAERLKGVDSTLKIQPAELGDSAMYLCASSSGQNTEAFFGQGTRLTVV.

The rearrangement uses TRBV27 and TRBJ1-2; possible D gene TRBD1, 5 bases. CDR1 and CDR2 from the germline V gene are MNHEY and SMNVEV (reference sequence). This CDR3 has 13 amino acids. V dropped 5 bases and J dropped 8 bases, with 15 bases sitting between them. The CDR3 spells CASSLVGGNGYTF. The CDR3 coding sequence is TGTGCCAGCAGTCTGGTTGGGGGGAACGGCTACACCTTC.

The chain is built from TRBV19 and TRBJ2-3; D is unresolved. Germline assignment: CDR1 LNHDA and CDR2 SQIVND (reference sequence). This CDR3 has 16 amino acids. V was cut by 5 bases and J by 0 bases, with 15 bases left in between. This CDR3 reads CASSSHILSSTDTQYF. CDR3 sequence (DNA): TGTGCCAGTAGTTCCCATATTCTATCTAGCACAGATACGCAGTATTTT.

This chain connects TRBV7-2 to TRBJ2-7; 8 bases map to TRBD2. The CDR3 consists of 18 residues. The germline V gene encodes CDR1 SGHTA and CDR2 FQGNSA. J gave up 3 bases and V 3 bases, and 16 bases lay outside the gene matches. The CDR3 nucleotides read TGTGCCAGCAGCTTTAACGGTGCGTCGGCGGGGGGTCACTACGAGCAGTACTTC. This translates into CASSFNGASAGGHYEQYF.

This chain connects TRBV4-1 to TRBJ2-2, with D possibly being TRBD1 (5 bases). CDR1 MGHRA and CDR2 YSYEKL come from the germline V gene. The ends were cut back, 4 bases at V and 7 bases at J, with 13 bases in the middle. The CDR3 has 14 residues. The CDR3 DNA reads as TGCGCCAGCAGCCGCATGCAGGGTAACGGGGAGCTGTTTTTT. Residues: CASSRMQGNGELFF.

The rearrangement links TRBV4-3 to TRBJ1-2; no clear D. Germline V lookup: CDR1 LGHNA, CDR2 YSLEER. The CDR3 has 13 amino acids. The V end lost 1 base, the J end lost 4 bases, and 7 bases lay between the germline ends. This chain's CDR3 is CASSQAQAYGYTF. DNA for the CDR3: TGCGCCAGCAGCCAAGCCCAGGCCTATGGCTACACCTTC.

The chain links TRBV4-3 to TRBJ1-1; D is unresolved. The germline V gene encodes CDR1 LGHNA and CDR2 YSLEER. V lost 0 bases and J 10 bases, leaving 12 bases between the germline ends. The CDR3 consists of 13 residues. Here the CDR3 DNA reads TGCGCCAGCAGCCAAGATAGGAGGGATCTAGCTTTCTTT. It translates to CASSQDRRDLAFF.

The rearrangement joins TRBV29-1 to TRBJ2-4; 10 bases are a match to TRBD1. The CDR3 totals 13 residues. Germline CDR1 SQVTM, CDR2 ANQGSEA. J lost 3 bases, V lost 6 bases, and 2 bases had no gene match. The CDR3 DNA is TGCAGCGTGGGGGACAGGGGCAAAAACATTCAGTACTTC. Translated, it gives CSVGDRGKNIQYF.